This TCR beta chain was captured by sequencing in a study of blood T cell repertoires in COVID-19. Study context: COVID-19 samples collected from the United States, Italy and Spain covered acute and convalescent phases. From T cells, B-cell-depleted T cells, or PBMCs came the material, which was cDNA or gDNA.

Authors' data handling: Scientists estimated how many nucleated cells there were by amplifying reference gene primers. Produced via immunoSEQ multiplex PCR; TCRdb's table is partial and in-frame only. Clonal size and the V and J genes are those of that table, whereas D and trimming came from the DNA. The sample consists of around 250,000 clones, around 87% of them appearing once. This clone has a handful of counts. Germline CDR1 is MNHEY and CDR2 is SVGAGI. The CDR3 runs to 15 residues. The ends were cut back, 5 bases at V and 3 bases at J, with 16 bases in the middle. The TCR originated in a woman aged 70-85 years with active or convalescent COVID-19. The chain uses TRBV6-5 and TRBJ1-1; D unresolved. What was sequenced was peripheral blood. CDR3 DNA: TGTGCCAGCAGTCCCCCCCGGGAGCACTACACTGAAGCTTTCTTT. This translates into CASSPPREHYTEAFF.